The entry below describes one T cell receptor beta chain. The antigen remains unidentified. TCRdb fed the reads into MiXCR, producing one record per CDR3 protein. In the table there are a few hundred thousand distinct CDR3 sequences, roughly 15% of which are singletons. Between the trimmed V and J ends, which lost 0 bases and 2 bases, there was a span of 13 bases. The CDR3 is made up of 16 amino acids. CDR1 SGHTA and CDR2 FQGTGA come from the germline V gene. The sample originates from a study of T cell repertoires in cytomegalovirus infection. Study overall: Matching HLA type and CMV infection were both indicated by public TCR beta signatures. Overall study findings and caveats: The ex vivo response showed dominance by HLA-C-restricted CMV-specific TCR beta clonotypes.

This chain joins TRBV7-3 and TRBJ2-5; D is possibly TRBD2 (5 bases). The sequencing input was PBMCs. The sequence was obtained from a human donor in good health (CMV status not recorded). Some clones in this sample may be carry-over from other donors' samples. CDR3 sequence (DNA): TGTGCCAGCAGCTTAACTTTTAACCTAGCACAAGAGACCCAGTACTTC. It translates to CASSLTFNLAQETQYF.